The sequence of this T cell receptor (beta chain) was determined in a study of early T cells in non-severe SARS-CoV-2 infection. The overall study: Sequenced material consisted of bulk RNA (from unsorted whole blood), and chains were unpaired. Study observations and caveats: Matching results from VDJdb favored anti-spike CD8 responses, leaving private and CD4 specificities undetected.

A remark on this clonotype: Its antigen is as yet unknown.

The CDR3 is made up of 14 amino acids. V shed 1 base and J 7 bases; nucleotides not matched to a gene: 2. Individual cDNA molecules carried attached unique molecular identifiers. TCRdb passed the 5' RACE reads through MiXCR, listing each CDR3 protein once. The table records some 50,000 distinct CDR3 sequences, around 6% of them present only once. V is TRBV12-3 or TRBV12-4 and J is TRBJ2-2, with 8 bases aligning to TRBD2. The sample was whole blood. This sequence originates from an adult who was a healthcare worker with PCR-confirmed SARS-CoV-2 infection or an uninfected control (not recorded which). CDR3 sequence (DNA): TGTGCCAGCAGTTTAGAGCGGGGGATCGGGGAGCTGTTTTTT. Translated: CASSLERGIGELFF.